The clone carrying this T cell receptor (beta chain) was recorded at least ten times. Pregnant or lactating patients were excluded, as were those with uncontrolled infection or other autoimmune disease. Out of 10 ml of fresh peripheral blood came the PBMCs. From RNA transcripts, TCR beta CDR3 regions were amplified. The HTBI primer set served for first-round RT-PCR of the TCR CDR3. MiXCR, run by TCRdb on the multiplex PCR reads, gives a single entry per CDR3 protein. The table shows some 600,000 distinct CDR3 sequences, with over 11% occurring only once. The data originate from a study of T cells in Graves' hyperthyroidism and ophthalmopathy. This CDR3 comprises 16 residues. CDR1 and CDR2 from the germline V gene are MDHEN and SYDVKM. V shed 5 bases and J shed 6 bases, with 23 bases lying between them.

The chain is built from TRBV28 and TRBJ2-7; D gene unclear. Sequencing was done on a sample of blood. The TCR sequence derives from a woman under 40 with Graves' hyperthyroidism that later progressed to Graves' ophthalmopathy. In DNA, the CDR3 is TGTGCCAGCAGTCTGGAACAAGGCCATATTTTTTTCGAGCAGTACTTC. Amino acid sequence: CASSLEQGHIFFEQYF.